What follows are 26 T cell receptor beta chains derived from one specimen sequenced in a study of blood T cells in healthy people across ages. Primers used in a second PCR of roughly 6 to 11 cycles were a sample-barcoded 5' primer and a J-beta primer mix. Using its own MiXCR run on the 5' RACE reads, TCRdb lists one record per CDR3 protein. The repertoire has fewer than 1,000,000 distinct CDR3 sequences, 40% to 50% of them found once; the top ten carry about a fifth. Sequencing was performed on blood. Every receptor here comes from a man in his 60s in good health.

This clonotype was observed a handful of times. The rearrangement joins TRBV12-3 or TRBV12-4 to TRBJ2-3; 11 bases map to TRBD1. This CDR3 has 15 residues. V shed 6 bases, J shed 6 bases, and the junction held 8 bases outside the gene matches. The CDR3 sequence: CASSWGQGGLDTQYF. In nucleotides, the CDR3 is TGTGCCAGCAGCTGGGGACAGGGGGGACTTGATACGCAGTATTTT.

The J gene is TRBJ2-7, the V gene TRBV5-1; D is possibly TRBD1 (5 bases). The germline gives CDR1 SGHRS, CDR2 YFSETQ. V lost 4 bases and J 5 bases, leaving 13 bases between the germline ends. The CDR3 contains 13 residues. Written as DNA, the CDR3 is TGCGCCAGCAGCCCGCTAGGGGTAAACGAGCAGTACTTC. As protein: CASSPLGVNEQYF.

This clonotype was seen just once. The junction departs from the called germline gene at one end, perhaps through a read error. The chain joins TRBV25-1 to TRBJ2-5; 7 positions match TRBD2. TRBJ2-7 matches the DNA end more closely, so the J call is doubtful. The CDR3 length is 16 residues. Per germline, CDR1 MGHDK and CDR2 SYGVNS. As DNA, the CDR3 is TGTGCCCGCAGTGAATATCGGGGAGGGAGTCTGGACGAGCAGTACTTC. Its translation: CARSEYRGGSLDEQYF.

This clonotype was recorded many times. The chain couples TRBV4-3 to TRBJ2-5, with D possibly matching TRBD2 (6 bases). In germline, CDR1 is LGHNA, CDR2 YSLEER. V gave up 1 base and J gave up 5 bases, with 8 bases separating them. The CDR3 is 13 amino acids. DNA of the CDR3: TGCGCCAGCAGCCAAGGACTAGGGGAGACCCAGTACTTC. Its protein is CASSQGLGETQYF.

This chain uses TRBV20-1 with TRBJ2-7; D possibly corresponds to TRBD1 (7 bases). V lost 8 bases and J lost 6, with 17 bases in between. The CDR3 extends over 12 amino acids. CDR1 is DFQATT and CDR2 is SNEGSKA in the germline V gene (reference sequence). The CDR3 loop reads CSTLRGVLEQYF. In DNA, the CDR3 is TGCAGTACTCTCAGGGGGGTACTCGAGCAGTACTTC.

This clonotype showed up just a few times. The CDR3 nucleotides are TGTGCCAGCAGTTTAAGGGGGCGCGGCCAGCCCCAGCATTTT. Residues: CASSLRGRGQPQHF. The chain has TRBV12-3 or TRBV12-4 and TRBJ1-5; TRBD1 aligns across 7 bases. V dropped 2 bases and J dropped 7; count of bases not matched to a gene: 5. This CDR3 region has 14 residues.

This clonotype turned up a few times. V gene TRBV7-2 combines with J gene TRBJ2-3; the D gene is possibly TRBD2 (5 bases). V dropped 5 bases and J dropped 0 bases, with 12 bases sitting between them. From germline, CDR1 is SGHTA and CDR2 FQGNSA. The CDR3 has 15 residues. CDR3 DNA: TGTGCCAGCAGCCGTGGCGGGTCCAGCACAGATACGCAGTATTTT. It is translated as CASSRGGSSTDTQYF.

V usage is TRBV7-6 and J usage is TRBJ2-5, with 9 nucleotides matching TRBD1. The CDR3 has 15 residues. CDR1 is SGHVS and CDR2 is FNYEAQ in the germline V gene. The V segment lost 2 bases and the J segment 2 bases; nucleotides outside the gene matches: 3. In DNA form, the CDR3 reads TGTGCCAGCAGCTTAACGGACAGGGGACAAGAGACCCAGTACTTC. It specifies CASSLTDRGQETQYF. Filled out from reference TRBV7-6 and TRBJ2-5, the complete variable domain reads GAGVSQSPRYKVTKRGQDVALRCDPISGHVSLYWYRQALGQGPEFLTYFNYEAQQDKSGLPNDRFSAERPEGSISTLTIQRTEQRDSAMYRCASSLTDRGQETQYFGPGTRLLVL.

Comments on this clonotype: This may arise from a read error, as a much more abundant clone is one base away. The rearrangement joins TRBV7-2 to TRBJ2-1; 9 nucleotides match TRBD1. This CDR3 has 18 amino acids. Germline V gene data show CDR1 as SGHTA and CDR2 as FQGNSA. The trim removed 0 bases at V and 10 bases at J, leaving 16 bases unmatched. In nucleotides, the CDR3 is TGTGCCAGCAGCTTAGCGTGGATTTCCGGGACAGGGTACTACGAGCAGTTCTTC. This encodes CASSLAWISGTGYYEQFF.

This clonotype occurred many times. Just one base apart from a much larger clone, this may be a read error. V and J are TRBV7-2 and TRBJ2-5, with D tentatively TRBD1 or TRBD2 (5 bases each). Germline CDR1 is SGHTA and CDR2 is FQGNSA. This CDR3 region has 14 residues. Trimming left V 0 bases short and J 11 bases short, with 16 bases between. The CDR3 region is CASSLALQGGEQYF. DNA for the CDR3: TGTGCCAGCAGCTTAGCCCTTCAGGGTGGGGAGCAGTACTTC.

This sequence joins TRBV20-1 and TRBJ2-7, with D possibly TRBD2 on 6 matching bases. This CDR3 has 14 residues. The V end was cut by 6 bases, the J end by 4 bases, with 19 bases between. Germline CDR1 and CDR2: DFQATT and SNEGSKA (reference sequence). The CDR3 DNA reads TGCAGTGCAAAGCGGGCAGGGTCGGTTTACGAGCAGTACTTC. It codes for CSAKRAGSVYEQYF.

This clonotype was recorded many times. The chain has TRBV7-2 and TRBJ2-3, with no clear D. V dropped 5 bases and J dropped 3 bases, with 9 bases sitting between them. CDR1 and CDR2 from the germline V gene are SGHTA and FQGNSA. The CDR3 runs 13 residues. CDR3 protein: CASSLYSTDTQYF. The DNA for the CDR3 is TGTGCCAGCAGCCTGTACTCTACAGATACGCAGTATTTT.

The chain combines TRBV6-2 or TRBV6-3 with TRBJ2-5, with D tentatively TRBD1 (6 bases). This CDR3 comprises 13 residues. The germline gives CDR1 MNHEY, CDR2 SVGEGT. V gave up 5 bases and J gave up 13 bases, with 20 bases separating them. CDR3 in DNA: TGTGCCAGCAGTGATTCGGAGCGGCAGGGGTCGTACTTC. Translating gives CASSDSERQGSYF.

The gene calls are TRBV5-1 and TRBJ1-6; 8 nucleotides agree with TRBD1. The V and J ends lost 3 bases and 10 bases, in that order; junction bases with no gene match: 6. Germline lookup yields CDR1 SGHRS and CDR2 YFSETQ. CDR3 size: 14 residues. The CDR3 here is CASSSQTGESPLHF. CDR3 nucleotide sequence: TGCGCCAGCAGCTCGCAGACAGGGGAATCACCCCTCCACTTT.

The chain has TRBV25-1 and TRBJ2-7; D might be TRBD1 or TRBD2, each matching 5 bases. Trimming left V 4 bases short and J 6 bases short, with 19 bases between. The CDR3 sequence is 15 residues long. Germline V lookup: CDR1 MGHDK, CDR2 SYGVNS. For the CDR3, the DNA is TGTGCCAGCAGTGCCTCCGGGACGGGGTCCCTCGAGCAGTACTTC. It translates to CASSASGTGSLEQYF.

This chain links TRBV7-9 with TRBJ2-5; the D gene could be TRBD1 or TRBD2 (5 bases each). The J call may be wrong; the DNA end is better matched by TRBJ2-7. CDR3 size: 12 residues. Germline lookup yields CDR1 SEHNR and CDR2 FQNEAQ (reference sequence). CDR3 sequence (DNA): TGTGCCAGCAGCGTAAGAGGGGACGAGCAGTACTTC. It is translated as CASSVRGDEQYF.

This clonotype occurred a few times. The J gene is TRBJ2-5, the V gene TRBV7-2; tentative D call: TRBD2 (5 bases). The V end was cut by 2 bases, the J end by 5 bases, with 12 bases between. Germline CDR1 SGHTA, CDR2 FQGNSA. The CDR3 has 14 residues. The CDR3, as DNA: TGTGCCAGCAGCTTACCGGGAAGTTATGAGACCCAGTACTTC. Its translation: CASSLPGSYETQYF.

This clonotype was seen a handful of times. The chain carries TRBV4-1 and TRBJ2-3; D unresolved. V dropped 1 base and J dropped 5 bases, with 10 bases sitting between them. The CDR3 covers 14 residues. Per germline, CDR1 MGHRA and CDR2 YSYEKL. The CDR3 nucleotides read TGCGCCAGCAGCCAAGTCGCATACGGAGATACGCAGTATTTT. Translation gives CASSQVAYGDTQYF.

This clonotype was observed a handful of times. The rearrangement uses TRBV4-1 and TRBJ2-7, with D perhaps given as TRBD1 or TRBD2 (5 bases each). The CDR3 totals 16 residues. Germline CDR1 and CDR2: MGHRA and YSYEKL. Trimming took off 0 bases at V and 3 bases at J, with 15 bases between the two ends. DNA of the CDR3: TGCGCCAGCAGCCAAGAATTGGGGCTGGGGGACTACGAGCAGTACTTC. Its translation: CASSQELGLGDYEQYF.

Notes on this clonotype: One end of the junction does not line up with germline, which may come from a read error. The chain recombines TRBV12-3 or TRBV12-4 with TRBJ2-3; D uncertain. The CDR3 contains 13 residues. The CDR3 coding sequence is TGTGCCAGCAGTTTAGCCACCTCGAATACGCTGTATTTT. Protein sequence: CASSLATSNTLYF.

A few counts support this clonotype. The rearrangement links TRBV10-3 to TRBJ2-5, with D possibly being TRBD1 or TRBD2 (5 bases each). V lost 10 bases, J lost 5 bases, and 17 bases lay in between. CDR1 ENHRY and CDR2 SYGVKD come from the germline V gene. The CDR3 totals 13 residues. The CDR3 bases are TGTGCCACCATGGGGCTAGCTGGGGAGACCCAGTACTTC. Protein product: CATMGLAGETQYF.

The chain joins TRBV20-1 to TRBJ2-1; D remains ambiguous. From germline, CDR1 is DFQATT and CDR2 SNEGSKA (reference sequence). The CDR3 has 15 residues. Trimming took 1 base from V and 0 from J, leaving 10 bases between them. CDR3 loop: CSARGPPSSYNEQFF. The CDR3 coding sequence is TGCAGTGCTAGAGGACCCCCGAGCTCCTACAATGAGCAGTTCTTC.

This clonotype has just one count. The V call is TRBV14, the J call TRBJ1-2; the match to TRBD1 covers 9 bases. Germline CDR1 reads SGHDN; CDR2 reads FVKESK. This CDR3 is built from 13 residues. CDR3 in amino acids: CASGQGPNYGYTF. The CDR3 DNA follows: TGTGCTTCGGGACAGGGCCCTAACTATGGCTACACCTTC.

The chain uses TRBV20-1 and TRBJ2-7; 11 bases agree with TRBD2. V was clipped by 0 bases and J by 0 bases; unmatched bases: 7. This CDR3 region has 17 residues. The germline V gene encodes CDR1 DFQATT and CDR2 SNEGSKA (reference sequence). The DNA for the CDR3 is TGCAGTGCTAGAGACCCTAGCGGGGGGTTTAGCTCCTACGAGCAGTACTTC. It yields the protein CSARDPSGGFSSYEQYF.

The chain recombines TRBV4-3 with TRBJ1-2, with no clear D. V lost 4 bases, J lost 4 bases, and 25 bases lay in between. This CDR3 has 18 residues. Germline CDR1 is LGHNA and CDR2 is YSLEER. Here the CDR3 DNA reads TGCGCCAGCAGCCCCTACGTGGAGGGCCCTACCCGGGCCTATGGCTACACCTTC. Translating gives CASSPYVEGPTRAYGYTF.

This clonotype occurred once. The genes are TRBV27 and TRBJ1-2, with D possibly TRBD1 on 6 matching bases. CDR1 MNHEY and CDR2 SMNVEV come from the germline V gene (reference sequence). This CDR3 has 15 residues. Trimming shortened V by 6 bases and J by 8 bases, and 22 bases separated the two germline ends. This CDR3 reads CASSLTGSAKWGYTF. The DNA of the CDR3 is TGTGCCAGCAGCCTCACAGGGAGTGCCAAGTGGGGCTACACCTTC.